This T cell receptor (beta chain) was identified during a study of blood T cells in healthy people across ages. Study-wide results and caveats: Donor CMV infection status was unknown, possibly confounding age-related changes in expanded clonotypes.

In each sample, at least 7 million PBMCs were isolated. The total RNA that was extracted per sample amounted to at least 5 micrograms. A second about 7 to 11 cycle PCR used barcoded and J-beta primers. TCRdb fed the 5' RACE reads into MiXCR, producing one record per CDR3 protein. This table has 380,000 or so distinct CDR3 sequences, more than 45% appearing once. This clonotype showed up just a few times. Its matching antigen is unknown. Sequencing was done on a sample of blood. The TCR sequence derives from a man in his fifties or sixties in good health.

The CDR3 loop is CASRPTGVVNQPQHF. In nucleotides, the CDR3 is TGTGCCAGCAGGCCGACAGGGGTCGTCAATCAGCCCCAGCATTTT. This sequence joins TRBV6-2 or TRBV6-3 and TRBJ1-5, with TRBD1 identical over 8 bases. V lost 6 bases and J lost 3; bases outside the gene matches: 7. Per germline, CDR1 MNHEY and CDR2 SVGEGT. There are 15 residues in the CDR3.